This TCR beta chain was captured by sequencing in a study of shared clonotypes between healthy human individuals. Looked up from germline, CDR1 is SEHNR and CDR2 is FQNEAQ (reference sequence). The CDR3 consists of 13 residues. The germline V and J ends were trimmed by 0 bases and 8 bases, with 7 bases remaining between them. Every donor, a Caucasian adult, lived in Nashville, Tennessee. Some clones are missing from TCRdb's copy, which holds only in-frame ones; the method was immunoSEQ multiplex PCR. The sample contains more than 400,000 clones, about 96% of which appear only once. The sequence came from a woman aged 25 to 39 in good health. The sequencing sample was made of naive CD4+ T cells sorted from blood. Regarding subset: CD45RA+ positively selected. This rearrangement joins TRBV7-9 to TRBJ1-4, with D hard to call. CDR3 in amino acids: CASSLAETEKLFF. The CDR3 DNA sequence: TGTGCCAGCAGCTTAGCCGAGACGGAAAAACTGTTTTTT.